A selection of T cell receptor beta chains follows, all from one sample in a study of cytomegalovirus exposure and HLA in healthy donors. Profiling relied on immunoSEQ multiplex PCR, and the TCRdb table lists in-frame clones only, not all of them. The profile shows around 130,000 clones, about 81% of them singletons. Sequencing input: PBMCs. The receptors were gathered from a middle-aged woman in good health and CMV-seropositive. Both conserved end residues are part of each CDR3. Fields, in order: J gene, clone size, V gene, D gene, CDR3 protein, CDR3 DNA. D genes are given only for firm matches. Only some rows state a clone size, as once, few, many or a class for expanded clones.

TRBJ1-2	.	TRBV28	.	CASSLRVSYGYTF	TGTGCCAGCAGTTTACGAGTCTCGTATGGCTACACCTTC
TRBJ1-1	.	TRBV7-8	TRBD1	CASSHIRRGQKGDTEAFF	TGTGCCAGCAGCCACATACGCAGGGGGCAAAAGGGTGACACTGAAGCTTTCTTT
TRBJ2-3	.	TRBV2	TRBD2	CASSSIRGLAGSSTDTQYF	TGTGCCAGCAGTTCCATTCGAGGACTAGCGGGGTCTAGCACAGATACGCAGTATTTT
TRBJ1-2	once	TRBV6-5	TRBD1	CASRRQGANGYTF	TGTGCCAGCAGAAGACAGGGGGCGAATGGCTACACCTTC
TRBJ1-2	.	TRBV19	TRBD1	CASRLGQGFTF	TGTGCCAGTAGGCTGGGACAGGGGTTCACCTTC
TRBJ2-4	.	TRBV5-1	.	CASSPGTPTHIQYF	TGCGCCAGCAGCCCAGGTACCCCCACCCACATTCAGTACTTC
TRBJ1-1	.	TRBV5-1	TRBD1	CASSPETGRWGGAFF	TGCGCCAGCAGCCCCGAGACAGGGAGATGGGGTGGAGCTTTCTTT
TRBJ2-7	few	TRBV4-3	.	CASSQAGRPYEQYF	TGCGCCAGCAGCCAAGCTGGCCGTCCCTACGAGCAGTACTTC
TRBJ2-7	.	TRBV5-1	.	CASSLVAANYEQYF	TGCGCCAGCAGCTTGGTAGCGGCGAACTACGAGCAGTACTTC
TRBJ2-7	.	TRBV7-9	.	CASSLGQSSYEQYF	TGTGCCAGCAGCTTAGGACAGTCCTCCTACGAGCAGTACTTC
TRBJ2-5	.	TRBV6-5	.	CASSYIQQETQYF	TGTGCCAGCAGTTACATCCAACAAGAGACCCAGTACTTC
TRBJ1-5	.	TRBV21-1	.	CASSPRTEHSNQPQHF	TGTGCCAGCAGCCCGCGGACAGAGCATAGCAATCAGCCCCAGCATTTT
TRBJ2-7	.	TRBV27	.	CASSWATHYEQYF	TGTGCCAGCAGTTGGGCTACGCACTACGAGCAGTACTTC
TRBJ2-5	.	TRBV10-1	.	CASSDTTVQETQYF	TGCGCCAGCAGTGATACGACAGTTCAAGAGACCCAGTACTTC
TRBJ1-1	.	TRBV5-8	.	CASSLAGGNTEAFF	TGTGCCAGCAGCTTGGCGGGGGGAAACACTGAAGCTTTCTTT
TRBJ2-7	.	TRBV10-2	TRBD1	CASSAGQGKYEQYF	TGCGCCAGCAGCGCGGGACAGGGGAAATACGAGCAGTACTTC
TRBJ2-1	few	TRBV5-1	TRBD1	CASSPRTGPGLDEQFF	TGCGCCAGCAGCCCCCGGACAGGGCCTGGGCTTGATGAGCAGTTCTTC
TRBJ1-1	.	TRBV19	.	CASSSQGDTEAFF	TGTGCCAGTAGTAGTCAGGGCGACACTGAAGCTTTCTTT
TRBJ2-1	once	TRBV4-2	TRBD2	CASSQDRFASGIYNEQFF	TGTGCCAGCAGCCAAGATAGGTTCGCTAGCGGGATATACAATGAGCAGTTCTTC
TRBJ2-7	.	TRBV2	TRBD1	CASSRDRGRDEQYF	TGTGCCAGCAGCCGCGACAGGGGGCGGGACGAGCAGTACTTC
TRBJ2-1	.	TRBV6-5	TRBD1	CASNKQGIFIREQFF	TGTGCCAGCAATAAACAGGGGATCTTCATTCGTGAGCAGTTCTTC
TRBJ2-6	.	TRBV11-2	.	CASSREFSGANVLTF	TGTGCCAGCAGCCGGGAGTTCTCTGGGGCCAACGTCCTGACTTTC
TRBJ2-5	.	TRBV5-8	TRBD2	CASSLGGRGQETQYF	TGTGCCAGCAGCTTAGGCGGGAGGGGCCAAGAGACCCAGTACTTC
TRBJ2-2	.	TRBV7-9	.	CASSAPTDHDAGELFF	TGTGCCAGCAGTGCACCAACAGATCACGACGCCGGGGAGCTGTTTTTT
TRBJ1-3	few	TRBV19	TRBD1	CASSRLQGQGGNTIYF	TGTGCCAGTAGTAGACTACAGGGACAGGGTGGAAACACCATATATTTT
TRBJ2-7	.	TRBV2	TRBD1	CASRADRDGEQYF	TGTGCCAGCAGAGCCGACAGGGACGGCGAGCAGTACTTC
TRBJ2-1	.	TRBV7-3	TRBD2	CASSLTPSGGILYNEQFF	TGTGCCAGCAGCTTAACTCCTAGCGGGGGGATACTATACAATGAGCAGTTCTTC
TRBJ2-7	few	TRBV2	TRBD2	CATRLAAGRNEQYF	TGTGCCACCAGACTAGCGGCCGGGAGGAACGAGCAGTACTTC
TRBJ2-5	.	TRBV30	.	CAWSVRRGETQYF	TGTGCCTGGAGTGTACGCAGGGGAGAGACCCAGTACTTC
TRBJ1-2	.	TRBV29-1	TRBD1	CSVLDRNYGYTF	TGCAGCGTTTTGGACAGGAACTATGGTTACACCTTC
TRBJ2-1	few	TRBV7-8	.	CASSSSWRVTNEQFF	TGTGCCAGCAGCTCCTCCTGGCGGGTGACCAATGAGCAGTTCTTC
TRBJ2-7	.	TRBV19	.	CASTGYPSYEQYF	TGTGCCAGTACAGGGTACCCCTCCTACGAGCAGTACTTC
TRBJ1-5	.	TRBV4-1	.	CASSQWRGAGQPQHF	TGCGCCAGCAGCCAATGGCGGGGCGCGGGTCAGCCCCAGCATTTT
TRBJ2-7	.	TRBV27	.	CASSLSRTRGEQYF	TGTGCCAGCAGTTTATCCAGGACCCGAGGGGAGCAGTACTTC